This T cell receptor (beta chain) was recorded in a study of T-cell reconstitution after alpha-beta-depleted transplantation in children. A library of TCRbeta sequences, prepared with unique molecular identifiers, was generated. TCRdb independently ran MiXCR on the PCR reads; one entry per CDR3 protein. The sample yields 150,000 to 200,000 distinct CDR3 sequences, about 6.4% seen once. This clonotype has ten or more counts. CDR1 and CDR2 from the germline V gene are SGHRS and YFSETQ. V lost 4 bases and J lost 9, with 11 bases in between. The CDR3 runs to 12 residues. This chain uses TRBV5-1 with TRBJ2-1, with D perhaps given as TRBD1 or TRBD2 (5 bases each). Sequencing was performed on PBMCs from the stem cell graft donor, taken from the stem cell graft. The receptor was isolated from a human donor who donated a stem cell graft to a child with Wiskott-Aldrich syndrome. The CDR3 region is CASSTNGGEQFF. As DNA, the CDR3 is TGCGCCAGCAGCACAAATGGGGGTGAGCAGTTCTTC.